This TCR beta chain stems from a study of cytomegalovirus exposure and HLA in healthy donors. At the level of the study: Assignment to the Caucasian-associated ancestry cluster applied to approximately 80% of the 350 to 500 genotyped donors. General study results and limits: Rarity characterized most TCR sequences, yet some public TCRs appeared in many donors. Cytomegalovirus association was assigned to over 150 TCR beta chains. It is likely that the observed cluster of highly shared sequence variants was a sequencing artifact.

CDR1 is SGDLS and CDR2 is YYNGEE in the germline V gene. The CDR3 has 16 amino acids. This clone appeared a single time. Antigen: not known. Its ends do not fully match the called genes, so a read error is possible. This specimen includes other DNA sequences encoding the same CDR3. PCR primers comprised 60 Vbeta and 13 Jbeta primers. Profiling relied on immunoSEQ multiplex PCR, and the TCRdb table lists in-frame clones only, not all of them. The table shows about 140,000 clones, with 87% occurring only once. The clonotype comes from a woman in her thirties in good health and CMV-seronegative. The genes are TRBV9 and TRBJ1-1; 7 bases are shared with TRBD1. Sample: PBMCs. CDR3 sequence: CASSVDVGQLNTEAFF. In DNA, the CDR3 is TGTGCCAGCAGTGTAGACGTGGGACAGCTGAACACTGAAGCTTTCTTT.